Listed here are 20 T cell receptor beta chains from one sample, sequenced in a study of T cells in women clearing cervical HPV infection. Profiling relied on immunoSEQ multiplex PCR, and the TCRdb table lists in-frame clones only, not all of them. This sample's table has about 39,000 clones. The sequencing sample was made of blood buffy coat. All receptors derive from a woman between 18 and 70 years old with a cervical HPV16 infection that either progressed to CIN3+ or cleared (not recorded which).

Concerning this clone: The read is 3 residues too short to cover the CDR3 end, so that end is filled in from the germline J gene. V gene TRBV29-1 combines with J gene TRBJ1-1; perhaps TRBD1 as D (5 bases). Germline values: CDR1 SQVTM, CDR2 ANQGSEA. This CDR3 has 12 residues. V dropped 4 bases and J dropped 6 bases, with 12 bases sitting between them. CDR3 sequence reads: CSVAGGDSEAFF. Incomplete CDR3 DNA: TGCAGCGTTGCGGGGGGAGACTCTGAA.

A remark on this clone: Read data end 3 residues before the CDR3 end; the end is taken from the germline J gene. The rearrangement uses TRBV4-1 and TRBJ2-3, with TRBD2 matching 8 bases. V shed 1 base, J shed 5 bases, and the junction held 8 bases outside the gene matches. CDR1 and CDR2 (germline): MGHRA, YSYEKL. This CDR3 is 16 amino acids long. The CDR3 sequence is CASSQGGGFSEDTQYF. Incomplete CDR3 DNA: TGCGCCAGCAGCCAAGGCGGGGGGTTTTCGGAAGATACG.

This CDR3 is CASSLAAGGDTEAFF. The covered CDR3 bases are TGCGCCAGCAGCTTGGCCGCAGGGGGAGACACTGAA. The genes are TRBV5-1 and TRBJ1-1; TRBD1 aligns across 7 bases. The read falls 3 residues short of the CDR3 end, and the missing part is taken from the germline J gene. CDR1 is SGHRS, CDR2 YFSETQ, per germline. V lost 0 bases, J lost 3 bases, and 5 bases stayed unmatched. The CDR3 length is 15 residues.

About this clone: The read falls 3 residues short of the CDR3 end, and the missing part is taken from the germline J gene. The chain couples TRBV7-6 to TRBJ1-5, with D possibly being TRBD1 (6 bases). The ends were cut back, 5 bases at V and 1 base at J, with 15 bases in the middle. CDR1 and CDR2 (germline): SGHVS, FNYEAQ. The CDR3 consists of 16 residues. The sequenced part of the CDR3 DNA is TGTGCCAGCAGCCCGGAAGGGGGTCAGAGCAATCAGCCC. Amino acid sequence: CASSPEGGQSNQP. The entire CDR3 protein is CASSPEGGQSNQPQHF. The whole variable domain, remainder taken from reference TRBV7-6 and TRBJ1-5, is GAGVSQSPRYKVTKRGQDVALRCDPISGHVSLYWYRQALGQGPEFLTYFNYEAQQDKSGLPNDRFSAERPEGSISTLTIQRTEQRDSAMYRCASSPEGGQSNQPQHFGDGTRLSIL.

In regard to this clone: The read terminates 3 residues before the CDR3 end, so the remaining end is supplied by the germline J gene. J is TRBJ1-3 and V is TRBV20-1; 7 bases are shared with TRBD1. The trim removed 6 bases at V and 0 bases at J, leaving 14 bases unmatched. The germline V gene has CDR1 DFQATT and CDR2 SNEGSKA (reference sequence). The CDR3 runs to 17 residues. CDR3 bases read: TGCAGTGCCAATGACAGGGCCCGGAGTATCTCTGGAAACACC. Protein sequence: CSANDRARSISGNT. The entire CDR3 protein is CSANDRARSISGNTIYF.

As regards this clone: The sequenced fragment ends 3 residues before the CDR3 boundary, so the rest is inferred from the germline J gene. J is TRBJ2-1 and V is TRBV11-2; 8 bases fit TRBD2. This CDR3 contains 15 residues. J lost 5 bases, V lost 0 bases, and 3 bases had no gene match. Germline lookup yields CDR1 SGHAT and CDR2 FQNNGV. CDR3 region: CASSLEGGGNNEQFF. The covered CDR3 bases are TGTGCCAGCAGCTTAGAGGGCGGGGGGAACAATGAG. The whole variable domain, filled in from reference TRBV11-2 and TRBJ2-1, reads EAGVAQSPRYKIIEKRQSVAFWCNPISGHATLYWYQQILGQGPKLLIQFQNNGVVDDSQLPKDRFSAERLKGVDSTLKIQPAKLEDSAVYLCASSLEGGGNNEQFFGPGTRLTVL.

CDR3 bases read: TGCAGTGCTAGTGGTCAGGGTCCCCGAAACACC. Translated: CSASGQGPRNT. The entire CDR3 protein reads CSASGQGPRNTIYF. The chain has TRBV20-1 and TRBJ1-3, with a tentative D call TRBD1 (5 bases). The missing CDR3 end, 3 residues past where the read stops, is filled in from the germline J gene. CDR3 size: 14 residues. V was pared by 3 bases and J by 5 bases, with 14 bases between. Germline assignment: CDR1 DFQATT and CDR2 SNEGSKA (reference sequence).

Notes on this clone: The CDR3 goes on 3 residues after the read ends, and that part is filled in from the germline J gene. The chain is built from TRBV11-2 and TRBJ2-7, with 9 bases aligning to TRBD1. V lost 7 bases to trimming and J lost 6 bases; unmatched junction nucleotides: 10. The germline V gene encodes CDR1 SGHAT and CDR2 FQNNGV. The CDR3 runs to 14 residues. The CDR3 reads CASNLGQGLTEQYF. The covered CDR3 bases are TGTGCCAGCAACCTCGGACAGGGGCTTACCGAG.

With regard to this clone: The missing CDR3 end, 3 residues past where the read stops, is filled in from the germline J gene. This chain joins TRBV19 and TRBJ1-1; D gene ambiguous. V was shortened by 6 bases and J by 0 bases, with 8 bases between the two germline ends. Germline loops: CDR1 LNHDA, CDR2 SQIVND (reference sequence). The CDR3 has 13 residues. The DNA read from the CDR3 is TGTGCCAGTAGGGGCAGAATGAACACTGAA. It translates to CASRGRMNTE. In full, the CDR3 reads CASRGRMNTEAFF.

Remarks on this clone: The missing CDR3 end, 3 residues past where the read stops, is filled in from the germline J gene. The V and J genes are TRBV14 and TRBJ1-2, with D perhaps matching TRBD1 (5 bases). The germline V gene has CDR1 SGHDN and CDR2 FVKESK. The length of the CDR3 is 13 residues. The CDR3 loop is CASSQGREEGYTF. The DNA read from the CDR3 is TGTGCCAGCAGCCAAGGCAGGGAAGAGGGC.

As regards this clone: The sequence runs out 3 residues before the end of the CDR3; the remainder is reconstructed from the germline J gene. This chain uses TRBV29-1 with TRBJ1-2; 7 nucleotides agree with TRBD1. Germline CDR1 and CDR2: SQVTM and ANQGSEA. V dropped 6 bases and J dropped 7; count of bases not matched to a gene: 5. The CDR3 runs 11 residues. The DNA read from the CDR3 is TGCAGCGTCACAGGGGAATCTGGC. Translation: CSVTGESG. The full CDR3 protein reads CSVTGESGYTF.

On this clone: The CDR3 end lies 3 residues beyond the end of the read and is filled in from the germline J gene. The chain joins TRBV18 to TRBJ1-2, with D perhaps TRBD1 (5 bases). Per the germline V gene, CDR1 is KGHSH and CDR2 is LQKENI. The V gene lost 3 bases and the J gene lost 3 bases, with 11 bases spanning the gap. The CDR3 has 14 residues. CDR3 bases read: TGTGCCAGCTCACCGCCAGGGTTGGACTATGGC. Encoded protein: CASSPPGLDYG. The full CDR3 is CASSPPGLDYGYTF.

Note on this clone: Sequencing ends 3 residues short of the CDR3 end; the germline J gene provides the rest. The chain couples TRBV18 to TRBJ2-4; no firm D call. The CDR3 totals 14 residues. Trimming shortened V by 6 bases and J by 2 bases, and 11 bases separated the two germline ends. CDR1 is KGHSH, CDR2 LQKENI, per germline. CDR3 in amino acids: CASSPEASKNIQYF. CDR3 DNA (partial): TGTGCCAGCTCCCCAGAGGCTTCCAAAAACATT.

Concerning this clone itself: The read finishes 3 residues shy of the CDR3 end, and the germline J gene is used to complete it. V is TRBV20-1 and J is TRBJ2-7; 7 bases map to TRBD2. After removal of 1 base from V and 2 bases from J, the junction contained 2 bases not matched to a gene. Germline CDR1 reads DFQATT; CDR2 reads SNEGSKA (reference sequence). This CDR3 has 13 residues. The DNA read from the CDR3 is TGCAGTGCTAGAGTCGCGGGGGCCTACGAG. Translated, it gives CSARVAGAYE. The full CDR3 reads CSARVAGAYEQYF.

In regard to this clone: Sequencing ends 3 residues short of the CDR3 end; the germline J gene provides the rest. The chain couples TRBV7-9 to TRBJ2-7; possibly TRBD1 for D (5 bases). V shed 1 base and J shed 5 bases, with 6 bases lying between them. The germline V gene has CDR1 SEHNR and CDR2 FQNEAQ (reference sequence). The CDR3 has 12 residues. This CDR3 reads CASSLGGHEQYF. The DNA read from the CDR3 is TGTGCCAGCAGCTTAGGGGGCCACGAG.

In the case of this clone: The CDR3 goes on 3 residues after the read ends, and that part is filled in from the germline J gene. This chain connects TRBV20-1 to TRBJ2-5; D is uncertain. The CDR3 is 12 amino acids. V was cut by 1 base and J by 2 bases, with 5 bases left in between. CDR1 and CDR2 from the germline V gene are DFQATT and SNEGSKA (reference sequence). The chain's CDR3 is CSARVGQETQYF. The sequenced part of the CDR3 DNA is TGCAGTGCTAGAGTAGGGCAAGAGACC.

About this clone itself: Sequencing ends 3 residues short of the CDR3 end; the germline J gene provides the rest. The J gene is TRBJ2-1, the V gene TRBV19, with TRBD2 identical over 13 bases. With V trimmed by 6 bases and J by 1 base, 6 bases remained unmatched. Germline V gene sequence: CDR1 LNHDA, CDR2 SQIVND (reference sequence). The CDR3 has 17 amino acids. The CDR3 here is CASSVTSGGGSYNEQFF. The DNA read from the CDR3 is TGTGCCAGTAGCGTTACTAGCGGGGGGGGTTCCTACAATGAG.

With regard to this clone: The read stops 3 residues short of the end of the CDR3; the missing end is completed from the germline J gene. The gene calls are TRBV11-3 and TRBJ2-2; TRBD1 matches 7 bases. Germline CDR1 is SGHNT and CDR2 is YENEEA. CDR3 length equals 15 residues. V trimming: 5 bases; J trimming: 2 bases; junction bases outside the gene matches: 5. The CDR3 DNA, read in part, is TGTGCCAGCAGCATTCGACAGGGAAACACCGGGGAG. Translated: CASSIRQGNTGE. The full CDR3 protein reads CASSIRQGNTGELFF.

Remarks on this clone: The CDR3 goes on 3 residues after the read ends, and that part is filled in from the germline J gene. The chain is built from TRBV27 and TRBJ2-7; a possible D gene is TRBD2 (5 bases). Trimming removed 2 bases from V and 0 bases from J, with 11 bases in between. This CDR3 contains 15 residues. Per germline, CDR1 MNHEY and CDR2 SMNVEV (reference sequence). The CDR3 sequence is CASSLEGANSYEQYF. The part of the CDR3 DNA that was read is TGTGCCAGCAGTTTAGAGGGCGCCAACTCCTACGAG.

On this clone: The DNA ends 3 residues before the CDR3 does, and the rest of the CDR3 is filled in from the germline J gene. V usage is TRBV14 and J usage is TRBJ2-3, with D perhaps matching TRBD2 (6 bases). Germline lookup yields CDR1 SGHDN and CDR2 FVKESK. This CDR3 has 15 residues. V was trimmed by 3 bases and J by 2 bases, leaving 12 bases between them. The CDR3 protein is CASSQSGGFTDTQYF. CDR3 DNA, as far as it was read: TGTGCCAGCAGCCAGTCCGGGGGTTTCACAGATACG.